Listed below are T cell receptor beta chains from one sample, sequenced in a study of T cell changes during pregnancy in multiple sclerosis. Produced via immunoSEQ multiplex PCR; TCRdb's table is partial and in-frame only. The table has about 92,000 clones, approximately 92% seen once; the top ten hold about 4.5%. The specimen was peripheral blood, collected in the first trimester of pregnancy. These receptors came from a female donor with multiple sclerosis, enrolled in a pregnancy study. CDR3s include the opening cysteine and the closing phenylalanine or tryptophan. A D gene is named only where the DNA matches it firmly. A row's size may be missing; if present it is once, few, many or a size class.

j_gene: TRBJ1-2; d_gene: TRBD1; abundance: NA; v_gene: TRBV10-3; CDR3aa: CAAGTGGRNGYTF; CDR3nt: TGTGCCGCAGGGACAGGGGGCAGAAATGGCTACACCTTC
j_gene: TRBJ1-2; d_gene: NA; abundance: NA; v_gene: TRBV2; CDR3aa: CASSGGLNYGYTF; CDR3nt: TGTGCCAGCAGTGGGGGCCTTAACTATGGCTACACCTTC
j_gene: TRBJ1-6; d_gene: TRBD1; abundance: once; v_gene: TRBV18; CDR3aa: CASSLQGFDSPLHF; CDR3nt: TGTGCCAGCTCACTACAGGGGTTTGATTCACCCCTCCACTTT
j_gene: TRBJ2-7; d_gene: TRBD1; abundance: NA; v_gene: TRBV11-3; CDR3aa: CASSLPGQGVRPYEQYF; CDR3nt: TGTGCCAGCAGCTTACCGGGACAGGGGGTTAGACCCTACGAGCAGTACTTC
j_gene: TRBJ2-7; d_gene: NA; abundance: NA; v_gene: TRBV5-1; CDR3aa: CASSIGTLAYEQYF; CDR3nt: TGCGCCAGCAGCATTGGTACTCTAGCTTACGAGCAGTACTTC
j_gene: TRBJ1-1; d_gene: NA; abundance: NA; v_gene: TRBV5-1; CDR3aa: CASSSGGRTEAFF; CDR3nt: TGCGCCAGCAGCTCGGGAGGGAGGACTGAAGCTTTCTTT
j_gene: TRBJ1-5; d_gene: TRBD1; abundance: NA; v_gene: TRBV6-1; CDR3aa: CASRGTGPSNQPQHF; CDR3nt: TGTGCCAGCAGGGGGACAGGGCCCAGCAATCAGCCCCAGCATTTT
j_gene: TRBJ1-4; d_gene: NA; abundance: once; v_gene: TRBV2; CDR3aa: CASTGNEKLFF; CDR3nt: TGTGCCAGCACCGGTAATGAAAAACTGTTTTTT
j_gene: TRBJ1-1; d_gene: NA; abundance: NA; v_gene: TRBV11-2; CDR3aa: CASRTRTGIMNTEAFF; CDR3nt: TGTGCCAGCAGAACTCGGACGGGAATCATGAACACTGAAGCTTTCTTT
j_gene: TRBJ1-3; d_gene: NA; abundance: NA; v_gene: TRBV5-4; CDR3aa: CASSYGRGRSGNTIYF; CDR3nt: TGTGCCAGCAGCTACGGACGGGGAAGATCTGGAAACACCATATATTTT
j_gene: TRBJ2-5; d_gene: NA; abundance: NA; v_gene: TRBV4-1; CDR3aa: CASSQDSEETQYF; CDR3nt: TGCGCCAGCAGCCAAGATTCAGAAGAGACCCAGTACTTC
j_gene: TRBJ2-1; d_gene: TRBD2; abundance: NA; v_gene: TRBV5-4; CDR3aa: CASSLGAGGHNEQFF; CDR3nt: TGTGCCAGCAGCTTGGGAGCGGGGGGGCACAATGAGCAGTTCTTC
j_gene: TRBJ2-5; d_gene: NA; abundance: NA; v_gene: TRBV28; CDR3aa: CASRPGHVKETQYF; CDR3nt: TGTGCCAGCAGACCCGGACACGTCAAAGAGACCCAGTACTTC
j_gene: TRBJ1-1; d_gene: TRBD1; abundance: NA; v_gene: TRBV27; CDR3aa: CASSSLLQGAHTEAFF; CDR3nt: TGTGCCAGCAGTTCCTTGCTACAGGGGGCGCACACTGAAGCTTTCTTT
j_gene: TRBJ2-1; d_gene: NA; abundance: NA; v_gene: TRBV5-1; CDR3aa: CASSLAGGVWDEQFF; CDR3nt: TGCGCCAGCAGCTTGGCCGGCGGGGTATGGGATGAGCAGTTCTTC
j_gene: TRBJ1-4; d_gene: NA; abundance: NA; v_gene: TRBV7-2; CDR3aa: CASSLPTGSEKLFF; CDR3nt: TGTGCCAGCAGCTTACCGACAGGATCTGAAAAACTGTTTTTT
j_gene: TRBJ2-1; d_gene: NA; abundance: NA; v_gene: TRBV6-4; CDR3aa: CASSPTTSSNEQFF; CDR3nt: TGTGCCAGCAGTCCCACGACTAGTTCCAATGAGCAGTTCTTC
j_gene: TRBJ2-1; d_gene: TRBD1; abundance: NA; v_gene: TRBV10-3; CDR3aa: CATLTSRGLGNEQFF; CDR3nt: TGTGCCACCTTAACCTCCAGGGGGCTCGGGAATGAGCAGTTCTTC
j_gene: TRBJ2-3; d_gene: TRBD2; abundance: NA; v_gene: TRBV29-1; CDR3aa: CSVRSGGLRGTDTQYF; CDR3nt: TGCAGCGTCCGTAGCGGGGGGCTCCGAGGGACAGATACGCAGTATTTT
j_gene: TRBJ2-3; d_gene: NA; abundance: NA; v_gene: TRBV9; CDR3aa: CASRATGFDTDTQYF; CDR3nt: TGTGCCAGCAGAGCCACAGGTTTTGATACAGATACGCAGTATTTT
j_gene: TRBJ2-7; d_gene: NA; abundance: NA; v_gene: TRBV19; CDR3aa: CASSIDLESDEQYF; CDR3nt: TGTGCCAGTAGTATAGATCTTGAGAGCGACGAGCAGTACTTC
j_gene: TRBJ1-2; d_gene: NA; abundance: once; v_gene: TRBV19; CDR3aa: CASSLRTGRGYTF; CDR3nt: TGTGCCAGTAGTTTGCGTACAGGAAGAGGCTACACCTTC
j_gene: TRBJ1-5; d_gene: NA; abundance: once; v_gene: TRBV2; CDR3aa: CASTYSRHGNQPQHF; CDR3nt: TGTGCCAGTACATATAGTCGACACGGCAATCAGCCCCAGCATTTT
j_gene: TRBJ1-5; d_gene: NA; abundance: NA; v_gene: TRBV10-2; CDR3aa: CASRGMGGDYSNQPQHF; CDR3nt: TGCGCCAGCAGGGGGATGGGAGGGGATTATAGCAATCAGCCCCAGCATTTT
j_gene: TRBJ2-5; d_gene: NA; abundance: NA; v_gene: TRBV27; CDR3aa: CASSTGYGETQYF; CDR3nt: TGTGCCAGCAGTACAGGGTATGGAGAGACCCAGTACTTC
j_gene: TRBJ1-2; d_gene: TRBD1; abundance: NA; v_gene: TRBV27; CDR3aa: CASRTQGGYGYTF; CDR3nt: TGTGCCAGCAGGACTCAGGGGGGCTATGGCTACACCTTC
j_gene: TRBJ2-2; d_gene: NA; abundance: NA; v_gene: TRBV7-2; CDR3aa: CASSFRGTANTGELFF; CDR3nt: TGTGCCAGCAGCTTCCGGGGGACAGCGAACACCGGGGAGCTGTTTTTT
j_gene: TRBJ2-5; d_gene: TRBD1; abundance: NA; v_gene: TRBV5-1; CDR3aa: CASSTLGQAPLQETQYF; CDR3nt: TGCGCCAGCAGCACACTTGGACAGGCCCCACTTCAAGAGACCCAGTACTTC
j_gene: TRBJ1-4; d_gene: NA; abundance: NA; v_gene: TRBV6-5; CDR3aa: CASSDSWGGEKLFF; CDR3nt: TGTGCCAGCAGTGACAGTTGGGGGGGTGAAAAACTGTTTTTT
j_gene: TRBJ1-4; d_gene: NA; abundance: NA; v_gene: TRBV9; CDR3aa: CASSPGGATNEKLFF; CDR3nt: TGTGCCAGCAGCCCCGGGGGTGCAACTAATGAAAAACTGTTTTTT
j_gene: TRBJ2-3; d_gene: NA; abundance: once; v_gene: TRBV5-6; CDR3aa: CASSLGFRAHTDTQYF; CDR3nt: TGTGCCAGCAGCTTGGGATTCAGGGCCCACACAGATACGCAGTATTTT
j_gene: TRBJ1-2; d_gene: TRBD1; abundance: NA; v_gene: TRBV6-6; CDR3aa: CASRSVQGVHYGYTF; CDR3nt: TGTGCCAGCAGGTCGGTGCAGGGGGTTCACTATGGCTACACCTTC
j_gene: TRBJ2-1; d_gene: NA; abundance: few; v_gene: TRBV7-8; CDR3aa: CASSYSGGVFYNEQFF; CDR3nt: TGTGCCAGCAGCTACAGTGGAGGGGTCTTCTACAATGAGCAGTTCTTC
j_gene: TRBJ2-7; d_gene: NA; abundance: NA; v_gene: TRBV19; CDR3aa: CASSIADSESYEQYF; CDR3nt: TGTGCCAGTAGTATAGCAGATAGCGAATCCTACGAGCAGTACTTC
j_gene: TRBJ1-3; d_gene: NA; abundance: once; v_gene: TRBV5-4; CDR3aa: CASTPDSSSGNTIYF; CDR3nt: TGTGCCAGCACCCCGGACAGTTCCTCTGGAAACACCATATATTTT
j_gene: TRBJ2-5; d_gene: NA; abundance: NA; v_gene: TRBV25-1; CDR3aa: CASSEQGILQETQYF; CDR3nt: TGTGCCAGCAGTGAACAGGGGATCCTCCAAGAGACCCAGTACTTC
j_gene: TRBJ1-5; d_gene: NA; abundance: NA; v_gene: TRBV5-6; CDR3aa: CASSLGQNQPQHF; CDR3nt: TGTGCCAGCAGCTTGGGACAGAATCAGCCCCAGCATTTT
j_gene: TRBJ2-1; d_gene: TRBD2; abundance: NA; v_gene: TRBV18; CDR3aa: CASSPRTSGGARNEQFF; CDR3nt: TGTGCCAGCTCACCAAGGACTAGCGGGGGGGCTAGGAATGAGCAGTTCTTC
j_gene: TRBJ1-5; d_gene: NA; abundance: NA; v_gene: TRBV19; CDR3aa: CAVNGGLSNQPQHF; CDR3nt: TGTGCCGTCAATGGAGGGCTTAGCAATCAGCCCCAGCATTTT
j_gene: TRBJ2-1; d_gene: TRBD2; abundance: NA; v_gene: TRBV6-6; CDR3aa: CASSPLSGGAYNEQFF; CDR3nt: TGTGCCAGCAGTCCACTTAGCGGGGGTGCCTACAATGAGCAGTTCTTC
j_gene: TRBJ2-2; d_gene: NA; abundance: NA; v_gene: TRBV29-1; CDR3aa: CSVGMTGAGELFF; CDR3nt: TGCAGCGTTGGGATGACTGGTGCTGGGGAGCTGTTTTTT
j_gene: TRBJ2-7; d_gene: TRBD2; abundance: NA; v_gene: TRBV7-9; CDR3aa: CASSFLIGEAGSAEQYF; CDR3nt: TGTGCCAGCAGCTTTCTTATCGGGGAAGCGGGGTCTGCGGAGCAGTACTTC
j_gene: TRBJ2-5; d_gene: NA; abundance: NA; v_gene: TRBV7-2; CDR3aa: CASSSREETQYF; CDR3nt: TGTGCCAGCAGCTCGAGGGAAGAGACCCAGTACTTC
j_gene: TRBJ1-1; d_gene: TRBD1; abundance: NA; v_gene: TRBV5-4; CDR3aa: CASSHETGLNTEAFF; CDR3nt: TGTGCCAGCAGCCACGAGACAGGGTTGAACACTGAAGCTTTCTTT
j_gene: TRBJ2-7; d_gene: TRBD2; abundance: NA; v_gene: TRBV13; CDR3aa: CASSVRTSGRDEQYF; CDR3nt: TGTGCCAGCAGCGTTCGGACTAGCGGGCGTGACGAGCAGTACTTC
j_gene: TRBJ1-4; d_gene: NA; abundance: NA; v_gene: TRBV7-9; CDR3aa: CASRGLEKLFF; CDR3nt: TGTGCCAGCAGGGGACTTGAAAAACTGTTTTTT
j_gene: TRBJ2-5; d_gene: NA; abundance: NA; v_gene: TRBV28; CDR3aa: CASKQGSLQETQYF; CDR3nt: TGTGCCAGCAAACAGGGATCCCTTCAAGAGACCCAGTACTTC
j_gene: TRBJ1-1; d_gene: TRBD1; abundance: NA; v_gene: TRBV6-1; CDR3aa: CASRVGQMNTEAFF; CDR3nt: TGTGCCAGCAGGGTGGGACAGATGAACACTGAAGCTTTCTTT
j_gene: TRBJ2-1; d_gene: TRBD2; abundance: NA; v_gene: TRBV7-2; CDR3aa: CASSLAASGGEQFF; CDR3nt: TGTGCCAGCAGCTTAGCGGCTAGCGGGGGGGAGCAGTTCTTC